These 28 T cell receptor beta chains were sequenced from one sample in a study of T-cell reconstitution after alpha-beta-depleted transplantation in children. Unique molecular identifiers were incorporated during preparation of the TCRbeta library. TCRdb ran MiXCR on the PCR reads and lists one entry per CDR3 protein. This table holds a few hundred thousand distinct CDR3 sequences, under 15% found once. This material consisted of PBMCs from the stem cell graft donor, taken from the stem cell graft. The receptors here all came from a human donor who donated a stem cell graft to a child with combined immunodeficiency.

This clonotype occurred many times. This chain connects TRBV29-1 to TRBJ2-5; unclear D gene. Germline V gives CDR1 SQVTM, CDR2 ANQGSEA. The CDR3 sequence is 14 residues long. V dropped 5 bases and J dropped 5 bases, with 18 bases sitting between them. CDR3 sequence reads: CSVHLSGHGETQYF. Here the CDR3 DNA reads TGCAGCGTTCACCTGAGTGGGCATGGGGAGACCCAGTACTTC. Full variable domain (missing parts from reference TRBV29-1 and TRBJ2-5): SAVISQKPSRDICQRGTSLTIQCQVDSQVTMMFWYRQQPGQSLTLIATANQGSEATYESGFVIDKFPISRPNLTFSTLTVSNMSPEDSSIYLCSVHLSGHGETQYFGPGTRLLVL.

The chain uses TRBV15 and TRBJ2-3; D is ambiguous. V dropped 2 bases and J dropped 4 bases, with 19 bases sitting between them. The CDR3 is 17 amino acids. Germline lookup yields CDR1 LNHNV and CDR2 YYDKDF (reference sequence). DNA for the CDR3: TGTGCCACCAGCAGACCACCGGGCCTCAGCTGGCCAGATACGCAGTATTTT. It specifies CATSRPPGLSWPDTQYF.

The table lists this clonotype with many counts. The chain carries TRBV29-1 and TRBJ2-2, with 8 bases matching TRBD1. The CDR3 is 16 amino acids. Germline values: CDR1 SQVTM, CDR2 ANQGSEA. Trimming removed 0 bases from V and 4 bases from J; junction bases left unmatched: 7. The CDR3 region is CSVEDLGQGGTGELFF. The CDR3 DNA sequence: TGCAGCGTTGAAGATTTAGGACAGGGAGGCACCGGGGAGCTGTTTTTT.

This chain joins TRBV19 and TRBJ1-6; 7 nucleotides align to TRBD1. The junction had 11 bases not matched to a gene; V was cut back by 4 bases and J by 11 bases. This CDR3 is 15 amino acids long. Per germline, CDR1 LNHDA and CDR2 SQIVND (reference sequence). DNA for the CDR3: TGTGCCAGTAGTACATGGGACAGTCTGGGAACACCCCTCCACTTT. The encoded protein is CASSTWDSLGTPLHF.

This clonotype turned up a few times. This sequence joins TRBV15 and TRBJ2-5, with 7 bases matching TRBD1. Germline loops: CDR1 LNHNV, CDR2 YYDKDF (reference sequence). The V segment lost 4 bases and the J segment 1 base; nucleotides outside the gene matches: 3. This CDR3 region has 14 residues. CDR3 protein: CATSNRDSQETQYF. CDR3 nucleotide sequence: TGTGCCACCAGCAACCGGGACAGCCAAGAGACCCAGTACTTC.

The chain uses TRBV11-2 and TRBJ2-7, with D uncertain. The CDR3 sequence is 14 residues long. The germline gives CDR1 SGHAT, CDR2 FQNNGV. V was shortened by 1 base and J by 3 bases, with 10 bases between the two germline ends. CDR3 in amino acids: CASSLVDGRYEQYF. The CDR3 DNA reads as TGTGCCAGCAGCTTAGTGGACGGCCGCTACGAGCAGTACTTC.

This clonotype showed up many times. The V gene is TRBV10-3, the J gene TRBJ2-1; 12 positions match TRBD2. V lost 6 bases, J lost 4 bases, and 7 bases stayed unmatched. The CDR3 contains 16 residues. Germline CDR1 is ENHRY and CDR2 is SYGVKD. The CDR3 loop is CAISSSGTSGYNEQFF. For the CDR3, the DNA is TGTGCCATCAGCAGCTCTGGGACTAGCGGGTACAATGAGCAGTTCTTC.

This chain links TRBV5-1 with TRBJ2-7, with D possibly being TRBD1 (5 bases). The CDR3 has 16 residues. The germline V gene encodes CDR1 SGHRS and CDR2 YFSETQ. V lost 0 bases and J 0 bases, leaving 13 bases between the germline ends. Here the CDR3 reads CASSLDWIDSSYEQYF. In DNA form, the CDR3 reads TGCGCCAGCAGCTTGGATTGGATAGACAGCTCCTACGAGCAGTACTTC.

This clonotype turned up a few times. V is TRBV5-4 and J is TRBJ1-2, with 7 bases fitting TRBD1. The CDR3 totals 14 residues. Per the germline V gene, CDR1 is SGHNT and CDR2 is YYREEE (reference sequence). Trimming removed 5 bases from V and 2 bases from J; junction bases left unmatched: 6. The chain's CDR3 is CASRGDSVNYGYTF. The CDR3 nucleotides are TGTGCCAGCAGAGGGGACAGCGTAAACTATGGCTACACCTTC.

The gene calls are TRBV12-3 or TRBV12-4 and TRBJ2-3, with 9 bases fitting TRBD2. The CDR3 has 19 amino acids. V was pared by 1 base and J by 0 bases, with 11 bases of the junction left unmatched. In DNA, the CDR3 is TGTGCCAGCAGTTTAGTCGCCGCGACTAGCGGTACTAGCACAGATACGCAGTATTTT. Amino acid sequence: CASSLVAATSGTSTDTQYF.

The V and J genes are TRBV24-1 and TRBJ1-5, with 8 bases fitting TRBD1. The CDR3 covers 16 residues. Germline V lookup: CDR1 KGHDR, CDR2 SFDVKD. The V segment lost 3 bases and the J segment 2 bases; nucleotides outside the gene matches: 5. In nucleotides, the CDR3 is TGTGCCACCAGTGATCCAGGGGGCGCGGGCAATCAGCCCCAGCATTTT. It codes for CATSDPGGAGNQPQHF.

For this clonotype: The junction departs from the called germline gene at one end, perhaps through a read error. The J gene is TRBJ1-2, the V gene TRBV6-5; 9 bases match TRBD1. The length of the CDR3 is 18 residues. Germline CDR1 and CDR2: MNHEY and SVGAGI. Written as DNA, the CDR3 is TGTGCCAGCGGTTACTGGACAGGGGCCGGGGGTCAAAACTATGGCTACACCTTC. Amino acid sequence: CASGYWTGAGGQNYGYTF.

This clonotype was recorded at least ten times. V usage is TRBV13 and J usage is TRBJ2-3; D might be TRBD1 (6 bases). The CDR3 contains 14 residues. Trimming removed 3 bases at V and 4 bases at J, with 11 bases between. Germline CDR1 reads PRHDT; CDR2 reads FYEKMQ (reference sequence). The CDR3 DNA reads as TGTGCCAGCAGCTTGCAGGGGCGGGCAGATACGCAGTATTTT. Protein: CASSLQGRADTQYF. The variable domain in full, completed from reference TRBV13 and TRBJ2-3, reads AAGVIQSPRHLIKEKRETATLKCYPIPRHDTVYWYQQGPGQDPQFLISFYEKMQSDKGSIPDRFSAQQFSDYHSELNMSSLELGDSALYFCASSLQGRADTQYFGPGTRLTVL.

Many counts were recorded for this clonotype. The chain links TRBV10-3 to TRBJ2-7; D unresolved. Germline loops: CDR1 ENHRY, CDR2 SYGVKD. Trimming left V 2 bases short and J 7 bases short, with 15 bases between. This CDR3 has 14 amino acids. CDR3 region: CAISEADPRWEQYF. The CDR3 DNA reads TGTGCCATCAGTGAGGCAGACCCGAGGTGGGAGCAGTACTTC.

This clonotype was observed a few times. The chain combines TRBV7-9 with TRBJ2-7, with 7 bases identical to TRBD1. Germline-derived CDR1 and CDR2 are SEHNR and FQNEAQ (reference sequence). The CDR3 has 15 residues. Losses at the gene ends were 5 bases for V and 2 bases for J; bases not matched to a gene: 9. The CDR3 DNA follows: TGTGCCAGCAGCCCTCCGTCAGGGGGAGCCTACGAGCAGTACTTC. Residues: CASSPPSGGAYEQYF.

This clonotype was counted a few times. The chain carries TRBV12-3 or TRBV12-4 and TRBJ2-1, with 9 bases aligning to TRBD1. V lost 6 bases and J lost 8; bases outside the gene matches: 11. CDR3 length: 15 residues. CDR3 in amino acids: CASSTSYRQGDEQFF. DNA for the CDR3: TGTGCCAGCAGCACATCCTATCGACAGGGGGATGAGCAGTTCTTC.

This clonotype has a count of ten or more. The rearrangement links TRBV7-2 to TRBJ2-1, with 7 bases that match TRBD1. With 3 bases clipped from V and 2 bases from J, the junction kept 4 bases outside the gene matches. The CDR3 totals 15 residues. Per germline, CDR1 SGHTA and CDR2 FQGNSA. DNA for the CDR3: TGTGCCAGCAGCTTGGGACAGTTAACCTACAATGAGCAGTTCTTC. It is translated as CASSLGQLTYNEQFF. Supplemented by reference TRBV7-2 and TRBJ2-1, the full variable domain reads GAGVSQSPSNKVTEKGKDVELRCDPISGHTALYWYRQSLGQGLEFLIYFQGNSAPDKSGLPSDRFSAERTGGSVSTLTIQRTQQEDSAVYLCASSLGQLTYNEQFFGPGTRLTVL.

This clonotype came up a few times. CDR3 bases: TGTGCCAGCAGCCCGGCGTTAGGCGCCGGCTACAATGAGCAGTTCTTC. It is translated as CASSPALGAGYNEQFF. V gene TRBV12-3 or TRBV12-4 combines with J gene TRBJ2-1; D is uncertain. The germline V and J ends were trimmed by 6 bases and 3 bases, with 18 bases remaining between them. The CDR3 covers 16 residues.

The rearrangement links TRBV5-6 to TRBJ1-1, with 7 bases identical to TRBD1. V lost 4 bases and J lost 4; bases outside the gene matches: 13. The CDR3 length is 16 residues. Looked up from germline, CDR1 is SGHDT and CDR2 is YYEEEE. The CDR3 region has the DNA TGTGCCAGCAGCGGATCGACAGGGTTCAGGGGCACTGAAGCTTTCTTT. Amino acids: CASSGSTGFRGTEAFF.

This clonotype was observed a few times. The chain couples TRBV29-1 to TRBJ2-1; 15 positions agree with TRBD2. J was trimmed by 15 bases and V by 1 base; bases with no gene match: 19. The CDR3 has 18 amino acids. The germline CDR1 and CDR2 sequences are SQVTM and ANQGSEA. The CDR3 sequence: CSVEVRAEGGTSGRNLFF. The CDR3, as DNA: TGCAGCGTTGAAGTAAGAGCGGAGGGTGGGACTAGCGGGAGGAATCTGTTCTTC.

This clonotype came up a few times. V and J are TRBV10-3 and TRBJ2-7, with D possibly being TRBD2 (5 bases). V lost 7 bases to trimming and J lost 6 bases, with 16 bases between them. The germline CDR1 and CDR2 sequences are ENHRY and SYGVKD. The CDR3 has 13 residues. In DNA form, the CDR3 reads TGTGCCATCAACTCGGTCGGGGTTGGCGAGCAGTACTTC. It is translated as CAINSVGVGEQYF.

A word on this clonotype: This clone may be a read error of a much larger clone one base away. The chain uses TRBV5-6 and TRBJ2-7; D is perhaps TRBD1 (5 bases). There are 15 residues in the CDR3. Germline values: CDR1 SGHDT, CDR2 YYEEEE. The ends were cut back, 0 bases at V and 5 bases at J, with 15 bases in the middle. This chain's CDR3 is CASSLDGRVTHEQYF. CDR3 in DNA: TGTGCCAGCAGCTTGGACGGCAGGGTAACCCACGAGCAGTACTTC.

The CDR3 loop reads CASSFFGQGYGETQYF. Here the CDR3 DNA reads TGTGCCAGCAGTTTTTTTGGACAGGGTTATGGAGAGACCCAGTACTTC. The chain combines TRBV12-3 or TRBV12-4 with TRBJ2-5; 8 positions match TRBD1. The CDR3 runs to 16 residues. V lost 3 bases, J lost 4 bases, and 10 bases stayed unmatched.

This clonotype occurred a few times. This chain links TRBV20-1 with TRBJ2-5; no clear D. Trimming removed 6 bases at V and 2 bases at J, with 13 bases between. This CDR3 spans 13 amino acids. CDR1 DFQATT and CDR2 SNEGSKA come from the germline V gene (reference sequence). As DNA, the CDR3 is TGCAGTGCCATCCCTCTTACGCAAGAGACCCAGTACTTC. This encodes CSAIPLTQETQYF.

The chain uses TRBV5-1 and TRBJ2-5; either TRBD1 or TRBD2 may supply D (6 bases each). CDR1 and CDR2 (germline): SGHRS, YFSETQ. Trimming pared 4 bases from V and 4 bases from J, leaving 14 bases between. The CDR3 is made up of 14 amino acids. The CDR3 bases are TGCGCCAGCAGCCCGGGGGCGACCCGAGAGACCCAGTACTTC. Translation gives CASSPGATRETQYF. The variable domain in full, with the rest retrieved from reference TRBV5-1 and TRBJ2-5, is KAGVTQTPRYLIKTRGQQVTLSCSPISGHRSVSWYQQTPGQGLQFLFEYFSETQRNKGNFPGRFSGRQFSNSRSEMNVSTLELGDSALYLCASSPGATRETQYFGPGTRLLVL.

This clonotype came up a few times. The gene calls are TRBV7-9 and TRBJ2-3; D unclear. V was cut by 1 base and J by 4 bases, with 9 bases left in between. The CDR3 spans 14 residues. The germline V gene encodes CDR1 SEHNR and CDR2 FQNEAQ (reference sequence). For the CDR3, the DNA is TGTGCCAGCAGCTTAGTAGCCAGCCCAGATACGCAGTATTTT. As protein: CASSLVASPDTQYF.

This clonotype was recorded at least ten times. J is TRBJ2-3 and V is TRBV20-1; D gene unclear. This CDR3 has 15 amino acids. V dropped 5 bases and J dropped 0 bases, with 15 bases sitting between them. Germline-derived CDR1 and CDR2 are DFQATT and SNEGSKA (reference sequence). CDR3 DNA: TGCAGTGCTCCCCAAACGGACGACAGCACAGATACGCAGTATTTT. Protein product: CSAPQTDDSTDTQYF.

This clonotype appeared many times. The chain uses TRBV5-1 and TRBJ2-3; TRBD2 agrees at 13 bases. Germline loops: CDR1 SGHRS, CDR2 YFSETQ. The V gene end was trimmed by 0 bases and the J gene end by 3 bases; junction bases not matched to a gene: 4. This CDR3 has 17 residues. CDR3 sequence (DNA): TGCGCCAGCAGCTTGGCACTAGCGGGGGGGCCTACAGATACGCAGTATTTT. Amino acid sequence: CASSLALAGGPTDTQYF.